Ten or more counts support the clone carrying this TCR beta chain. Antigen specificity is unknown. These data belong to a study of spatial heterogeneity in lung cancer. Study at large: Detection of beta-chain sequences consistently exceeded that of alpha-chain sequences.

General study results and limits: Ubiquitous and regional expanded TCR counts tracked ubiquitous and regional nonsynonymous mutations, respectively. One measure, the expanded intratumoral alpha and beta TCR count, tracked tumor mutation counts.

Every individual TCR cDNA molecule carried its own unique molecular identifier, which allowed correction of PCR and sequencing errors. TCRdb itself ran the 5' RACE reads through MiXCR, one entry per CDR3 protein. The profile shows about 8,400 distinct CDR3 sequences, 4.5% to 6% of them singletons. CDR1 and CDR2 from the germline V gene are MNHEY and SVGAGI. The CDR3 extends over 14 amino acids. V lost 4 bases and J 2 bases, leaving 10 bases between the germline ends. The sample's time point: sample taken at primary tumor resection. From tumor, nontumor lung or frozen PBMC, whole RNA was taken unsorted for sequencing.

The chain combines TRBV6-5 with TRBJ2-3, with D perhaps given as TRBD1 or TRBD2 (5 bases each). The clonotype originates from a female donor with early-stage non-small cell lung cancer. Sequencing was performed on lung tumor tissue, taken at surgery. The CDR3 protein is CASSWDESTDTQYF. The CDR3 nucleotides are TGTGCCAGCAGTTGGGACGAGTCCACAGATACGCAGTATTTT.